This T cell receptor beta chain was profiled in a study of T cell responses to AZD1222 COVID-19 vaccine. Some clones are missing from TCRdb's copy, which holds only in-frame ones; the method was immunoSEQ multiplex PCR. The data contain tens of thousands of clones, approximately 90% of them singletons. Germline lookup yields CDR1 LNHDA and CDR2 SQIVND (reference sequence). The CDR3 spans 12 residues. V lost 3 bases and J lost 3, with 5 bases in between. The TCR sequence derives from an adult who received the AZD1222 COVID-19 vaccine. The sample was peripheral blood, taken 28 days after the second AZD1222 dose. The V call is TRBV19, the J call TRBJ2-5; no clear D gene. Written as DNA, the CDR3 is TGTGCCAGTAGTATGGGTGAAGAGACCCAGTACTTC. Translated, it gives CASSMGEETQYF.